This TCR beta chain originates from a study of technical replicates of blood from a handful of donors. This table comes from immunoSEQ multiplex PCR, and its TCRdb copy is limited to in-frame clones, with some not included. The data hold about 87,000 clones, with about 95% observed a single time. The ends lost 4 bases at V and 8 bases at J; junction bases unmatched: 7. This CDR3 region has 13 residues. Germline V gene sequence: CDR1 SGHRS, CDR2 YFSETQ. The chain couples TRBV5-1 to TRBJ1-2, with 8 bases fitting TRBD1. Material for sequencing was T cells isolated from PBMCs. The sequence was obtained from a human donor in good health. CDR3 in amino acids: CASSLGQGGGYTF. In DNA, the CDR3 is TGCGCCAGCAGCCTAGGACAGGGAGGGGGCTACACCTTC.